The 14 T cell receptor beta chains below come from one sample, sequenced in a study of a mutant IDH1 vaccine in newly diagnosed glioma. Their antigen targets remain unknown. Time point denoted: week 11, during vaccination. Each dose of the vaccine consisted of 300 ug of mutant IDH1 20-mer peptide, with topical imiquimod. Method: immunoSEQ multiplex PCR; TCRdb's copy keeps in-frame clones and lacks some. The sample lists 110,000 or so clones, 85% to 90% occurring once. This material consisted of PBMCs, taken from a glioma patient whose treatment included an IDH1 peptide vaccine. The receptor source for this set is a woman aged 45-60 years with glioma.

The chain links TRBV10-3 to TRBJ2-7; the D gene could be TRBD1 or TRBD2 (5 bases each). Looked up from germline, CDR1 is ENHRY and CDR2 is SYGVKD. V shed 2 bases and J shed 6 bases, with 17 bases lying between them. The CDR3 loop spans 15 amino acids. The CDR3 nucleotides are TGTGCCATCAGTGAGCCGTGGGGCCATGGGGGCGAGCAGTACTTC. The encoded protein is CAISEPWGHGGEQYF.

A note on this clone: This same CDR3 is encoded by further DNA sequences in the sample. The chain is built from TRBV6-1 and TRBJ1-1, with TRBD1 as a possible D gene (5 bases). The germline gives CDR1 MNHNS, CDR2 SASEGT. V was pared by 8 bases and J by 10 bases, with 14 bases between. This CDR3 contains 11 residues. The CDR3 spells CASVRGPAAFF. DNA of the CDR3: TGTGCCAGCGTAAGGGGTCCTGCAGCTTTCTTT.

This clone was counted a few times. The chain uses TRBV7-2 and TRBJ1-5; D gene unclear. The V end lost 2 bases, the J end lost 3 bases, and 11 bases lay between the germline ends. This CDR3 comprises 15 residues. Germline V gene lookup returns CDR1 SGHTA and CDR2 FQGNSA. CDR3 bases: TGTGCCAGCAGCTTACTGTCAGGAAACAATCAGCCCCAGCATTTT. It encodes CASSLLSGNNQPQHF.

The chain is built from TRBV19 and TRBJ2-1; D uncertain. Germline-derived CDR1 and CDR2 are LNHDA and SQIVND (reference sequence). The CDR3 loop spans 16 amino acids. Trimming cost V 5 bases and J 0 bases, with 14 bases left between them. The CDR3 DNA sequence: TGTGCCAGTAGTGGATGGAGCGCCTCCTCCTACAATGAGCAGTTCTTC. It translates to CASSGWSASSYNEQFF.

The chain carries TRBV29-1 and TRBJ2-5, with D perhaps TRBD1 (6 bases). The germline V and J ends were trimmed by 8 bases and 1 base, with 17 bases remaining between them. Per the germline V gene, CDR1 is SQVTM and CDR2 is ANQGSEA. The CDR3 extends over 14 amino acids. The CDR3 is CSIGGPGSQETQYF. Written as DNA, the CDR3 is TGCAGCATTGGGGGCCCGGGAAGCCAAGAGACCCAGTACTTC.

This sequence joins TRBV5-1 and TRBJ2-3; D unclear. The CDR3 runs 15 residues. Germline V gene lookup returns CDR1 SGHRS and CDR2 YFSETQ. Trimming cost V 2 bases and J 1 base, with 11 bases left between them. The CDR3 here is CASSLSIIRTDTQYF. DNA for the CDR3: TGCGCCAGCAGCTTAAGTATAATCCGCACAGATACGCAGTATTTT.

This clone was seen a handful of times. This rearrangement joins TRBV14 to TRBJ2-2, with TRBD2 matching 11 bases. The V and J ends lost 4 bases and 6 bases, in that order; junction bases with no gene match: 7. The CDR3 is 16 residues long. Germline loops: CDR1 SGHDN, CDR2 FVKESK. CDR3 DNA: TGTGCCAGCAGCCTTGGGACTAGCGGAAGGGCCGGGGAGCTGTTTTTT. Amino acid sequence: CASSLGTSGRAGELFF. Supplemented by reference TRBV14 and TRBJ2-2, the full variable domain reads EAGVTQFPSHSVIEKGQTVTLRCDPISGHDNLYWYRRVMGKEIKFLLHFVKESKQDESGMPNNRFLAERTGGTYSTLKVQPAELEDSGVYFCASSLGTSGRAGELFFGEGSRLTVL.

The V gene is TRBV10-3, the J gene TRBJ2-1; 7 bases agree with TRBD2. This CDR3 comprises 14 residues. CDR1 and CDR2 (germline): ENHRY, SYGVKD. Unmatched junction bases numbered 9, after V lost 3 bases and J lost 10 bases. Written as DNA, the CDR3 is TGTGCCATCAGTGATGACGGCGGGAGACACGAGCAGTTCTTC. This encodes CAISDDGGRHEQFF.

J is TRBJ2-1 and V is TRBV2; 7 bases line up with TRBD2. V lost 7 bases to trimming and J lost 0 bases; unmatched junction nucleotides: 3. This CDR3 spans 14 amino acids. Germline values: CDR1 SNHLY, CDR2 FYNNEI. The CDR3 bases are TGTGCCAGCAACGGCGGGAGCTCCTACAATGAGCAGTTCTTC. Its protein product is CASNGGSSYNEQFF.

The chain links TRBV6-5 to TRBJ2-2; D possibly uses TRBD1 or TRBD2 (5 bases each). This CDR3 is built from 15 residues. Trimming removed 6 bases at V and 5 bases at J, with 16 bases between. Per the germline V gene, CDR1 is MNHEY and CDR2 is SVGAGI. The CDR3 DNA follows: TGTGCCAGCAGAACCCCCGGGGCCCCAACCGGGGAGCTGTTTTTT. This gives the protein CASRTPGAPTGELFF.

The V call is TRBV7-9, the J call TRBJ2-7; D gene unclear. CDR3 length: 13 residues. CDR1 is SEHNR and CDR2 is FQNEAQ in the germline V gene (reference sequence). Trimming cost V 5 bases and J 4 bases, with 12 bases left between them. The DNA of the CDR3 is TGTGCCAGCAGCGATCCTCCCCGGTACGAGCAGTACTTC. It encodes CASSDPPRYEQYF.

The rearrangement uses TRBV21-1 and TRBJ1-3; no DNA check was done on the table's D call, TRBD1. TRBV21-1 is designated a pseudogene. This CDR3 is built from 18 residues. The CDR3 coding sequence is TGTGCCAGCAGCAAGGGGCCGAACAGGGGGCTAGGCGGAAACACCATATATTTT. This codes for CASSKGPNRGLGGNTIYF.

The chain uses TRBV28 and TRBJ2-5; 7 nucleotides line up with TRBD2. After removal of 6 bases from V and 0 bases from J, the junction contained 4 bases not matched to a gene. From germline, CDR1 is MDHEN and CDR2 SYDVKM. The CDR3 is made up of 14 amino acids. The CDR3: CASRPLANQETQYF. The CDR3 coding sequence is TGTGCCAGCAGACCACTAGCGAACCAAGAGACCCAGTACTTC.

CDR3 sequence reads: CASSPGLAAHEQFF. CDR3 nucleotides: TGTGCCAGCAGCCCGGGACTAGCGGCCCATGAGCAGTTCTTC. The genes are TRBV7-3 and TRBJ2-1; 11 positions match TRBD2. Germline V gives CDR1 SGHTA, CDR2 FQGTGA. The length of the CDR3 is 14 residues. V was clipped by 5 bases and J by 8 bases; unmatched bases: 5.